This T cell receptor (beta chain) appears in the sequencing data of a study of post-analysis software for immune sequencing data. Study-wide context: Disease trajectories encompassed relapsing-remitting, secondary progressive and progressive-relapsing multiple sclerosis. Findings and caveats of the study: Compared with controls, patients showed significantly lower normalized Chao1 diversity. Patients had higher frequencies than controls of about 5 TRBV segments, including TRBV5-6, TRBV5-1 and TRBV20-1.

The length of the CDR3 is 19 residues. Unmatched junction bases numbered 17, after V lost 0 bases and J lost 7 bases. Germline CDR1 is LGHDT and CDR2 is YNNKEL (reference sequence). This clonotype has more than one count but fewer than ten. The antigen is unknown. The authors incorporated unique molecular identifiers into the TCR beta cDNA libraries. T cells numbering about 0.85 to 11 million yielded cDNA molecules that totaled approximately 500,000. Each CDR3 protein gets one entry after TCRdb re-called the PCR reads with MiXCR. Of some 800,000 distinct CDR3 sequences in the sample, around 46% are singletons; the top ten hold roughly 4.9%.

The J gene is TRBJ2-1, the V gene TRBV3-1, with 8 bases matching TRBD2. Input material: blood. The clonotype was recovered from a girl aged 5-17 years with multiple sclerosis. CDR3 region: CASSQEGWNSGIVGNEQFF. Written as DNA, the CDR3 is TGTGCCAGCAGCCAAGAGGGGTGGAATAGCGGGATCGTTGGGAATGAGCAGTTCTTC.